Each of the 20 T cell receptor beta chains below was sequenced from the same sample in a study of cytomegalovirus exposure and HLA in healthy donors. Researchers ran the PCR with 60 Vbeta and 13 Jbeta primers. Produced via immunoSEQ multiplex PCR; TCRdb's table is partial and in-frame only. The profile covers 170,000 or so clones, with under 90% appearing a single time and more than 1.5% taken by the ten largest. The sample consisted of PBMCs. The receptor set was obtained from a man aged 18 to 30 in good health and CMV-seronegative.

The gene calls are TRBV27 and TRBJ1-6, with D maybe TRBD1 (5 bases). The CDR3 runs to 15 residues. CDR1 and CDR2 from the germline V gene are MNHEY and SMNVEV (reference sequence). Trimming took off 7 bases at V and 6 bases at J, with 16 bases between the two ends. The CDR3 DNA sequence: TGTGCCAGCACCCCGATTCCAGGGATTAATTCACCCCTCCACTTT. It is translated as CASTPIPGINSPLHF.

This chain links TRBV6-1 with TRBJ2-5; 7 positions agree with TRBD1. With V trimmed by 4 bases and J by 5 bases, 7 bases remained unmatched. The germline CDR1 and CDR2 sequences are MNHNS and SASEGT. The length of the CDR3 is 14 residues. CDR3 nucleotides: TGTGCCAGCAGTGCGGAGACAGGGTTGGAGACCCAGTACTTC. Amino acids: CASSAETGLETQYF.

This chain uses TRBV2 with TRBJ1-1, with no clear D. CDR3 length equals 13 residues. Trimming shortened V by 6 bases and J by 1 base, and 9 bases separated the two germline ends. Germline V lookup: CDR1 SNHLY, CDR2 FYNNEI. The chain's CDR3 is CASRVLGNTEAFF. CDR3 in DNA: TGTGCCAGCAGGGTTCTCGGGAACACTGAAGCTTTCTTT. Full variable domain (outside the CDR3, taken from reference TRBV2 and TRBJ1-1): EPEVTQTPSHQVTQMGQEVILRCVPISNHLYFYWYRQILGQKVEFLVSFYNNEISEKSEIFDDQFSVERPDGSNFTLKIRSTKLEDSAMYFCASRVLGNTEAFFGQGTRLTVV.

The V call is TRBV27, the J call TRBJ1-2; D might be TRBD1 (5 bases). Germline V CDR1 and CDR2: MNHEY, SMNVEV (reference sequence). There are 15 residues in the CDR3. Between the trimmed V and J ends, which lost 6 bases and 4 bases, there was a span of 18 bases. The CDR3 loop is CASSLHGGVGYGYTF. The CDR3, as DNA: TGTGCCAGCAGCCTCCATGGGGGGGTAGGCTATGGCTACACCTTC.

The chain joins TRBV2 to TRBJ2-7; D possibly corresponds to TRBD2 (6 bases). The ends were cut back, 6 bases at V and 3 bases at J, with 15 bases in the middle. CDR1 is SNHLY, CDR2 FYNNEI, per germline. The CDR3 loop spans 14 amino acids. The CDR3 DNA reads TGTGCCAGCAGAATCCCGGGAGATTTCTACGAGCAGTACTTC. This sequence encodes CASRIPGDFYEQYF. The full variable domain, completed using reference TRBV2 and TRBJ2-7, is EPEVTQTPSHQVTQMGQEVILRCVPISNHLYFYWYRQILGQKVEFLVSFYNNEISEKSEIFDDQFSVERPDGSNFTLKIRSTKLEDSAMYFCASRIPGDFYEQYFGPGTRLTVT.

The chain combines TRBV5-4 with TRBJ1-5; no firm D call. V was pared by 3 bases and J by 5 bases, with 15 bases between. In germline, CDR1 is SGHNT, CDR2 YYREEE (reference sequence). CDR3 length: 15 residues. The CDR3 here is CASSSGPAGDQPQHF. The CDR3 DNA sequence: TGTGCCAGCAGCTCCGGGCCAGCGGGAGATCAGCCCCAGCATTTT.

V is TRBV5-1 and J is TRBJ2-7; TRBD2 is a possible D gene (5 bases). Germline loops: CDR1 SGHRS, CDR2 YFSETQ. The CDR3 spans 16 residues. Trimming pared 0 bases from V and 2 bases from J, leaving 15 bases between. This chain's CDR3 is CASSLATVGATYEQYF. In nucleotides, the CDR3 is TGCGCCAGCAGCTTGGCCACTGTGGGAGCTACCTACGAGCAGTACTTC.

This clone came up a few times. The chain employs TRBV5-4 and TRBJ1-6; maybe TRBD1 (6 bases). The germline V gene has CDR1 SGHNT and CDR2 YYREEE (reference sequence). The germline V and J ends were trimmed by 5 bases and 1 base, with 19 bases remaining between them. The CDR3 is 18 residues long. The CDR3 sequence is CASRVEQGPASYNSPLHF. The CDR3 nucleotides read TGTGCCAGCAGGGTTGAACAGGGACCGGCATCCTATAATTCACCCCTCCACTTT.

The chain has TRBV28 and TRBJ2-5, with TRBD2 matching 7 bases. CDR1 and CDR2 from the germline V gene are MDHEN and SYDVKM. The trim removed 3 bases at V and 7 bases at J, leaving 8 bases unmatched. The length of the CDR3 is 14 residues. The CDR3 loop reads CASSLGGTALTQYF. CDR3 coding DNA: TGTGCCAGCAGTTTGGGAGGGACTGCCCTGACCCAGTACTTC.

This chain connects TRBV25-1 to TRBJ2-2, with TRBD1 matching over 7 bases. Germline lookup yields CDR1 MGHDK and CDR2 SYGVNS. The CDR3 covers 11 residues. V shed 8 bases and J 9 bases; nucleotides not matched to a gene: 3. The CDR3 sequence is CASARGRELFF. For the CDR3, the DNA is TGTGCCAGCGCCAGGGGGAGGGAGCTGTTTTTT.

This chain connects TRBV19 to TRBJ1-2; 10 positions match TRBD1. The germline CDR1 and CDR2 sequences are LNHDA and SQIVND (reference sequence). CDR3 length: 15 residues. The junction had 7 bases not matched to a gene; V was cut back by 3 bases and J by 6 bases. The CDR3 DNA follows: TGTGCCAGTAGTATCCGGACAGGGGGAATCGATGGCTACACCTTC. It is translated as CASSIRTGGIDGYTF.

The chain joins TRBV6-6 to TRBJ1-4; D possibly corresponds to TRBD1 (6 bases). Germline V gene lookup returns CDR1 MNHNY and CDR2 SVGAGI (reference sequence). V was pared by 5 bases and J by 0 bases, with 13 bases between. CDR3 length: 16 amino acids. CDR3 bases: TGTGCCAGCAGTCGACAGGACGCGTCAACTAATGAAAAACTGTTTTTT. Protein product: CASSRQDASTNEKLFF.

The count of this clone is one. This sequence joins TRBV7-6 and TRBJ2-3; D gene ambiguous. CDR1 SGHVS and CDR2 FNYEAQ come from the germline V gene. The CDR3 is made up of 14 amino acids. Between the trimmed V and J ends, which lost 6 bases and 1 base, there was a span of 11 bases. CDR3 in amino acids: CASSWSGGTDTQYF. CDR3 sequence (DNA): TGTGCCAGCAGTTGGTCCGGTGGCACAGATACGCAGTATTTT.

This chain uses TRBV5-5 with TRBJ2-7; 7 bases fit TRBD1. V gave up 3 bases and J gave up 2 bases; unmatched junction bases: 8. The germline V gene has CDR1 SGHKS and CDR2 YYEKEE (reference sequence). The CDR3 has 15 amino acids. This CDR3 is CASSWGQLIPYEQYF. In nucleotides, the CDR3 is TGTGCCAGCAGCTGGGGACAGCTGATACCCTACGAGCAGTACTTC.

The chain is built from TRBV9 and TRBJ2-7, with D perhaps TRBD1 (6 bases). In germline, CDR1 is SGDLS, CDR2 YYNGEE. The CDR3 extends over 14 amino acids. V lost 4 bases and J lost 3, with 14 bases in between. CDR3 nucleotide sequence: TGTGCCAGCAGCTCCCGGGACAACTTCTACGAGCAGTACTTC. Residues: CASSSRDNFYEQYF.

This chain links TRBV14 with TRBJ1-2, with 9 bases lining up with TRBD1. The CDR3 contains 14 residues. V lost 2 bases, J lost 3 bases, and 1 base stayed unmatched. Germline V lookup: CDR1 SGHDN, CDR2 FVKESK. CDR3 coding DNA: TGTGCCAGCAGCCAACGGACAGGGGACTATGGCTACACCTTC. This encodes CASSQRTGDYGYTF.

The rearrangement uses TRBV14 and TRBJ1-4; perhaps TRBD1 as D (5 bases). V was clipped by 3 bases and J by 8 bases, with 16 bases between them. Germline lookup yields CDR1 SGHDN and CDR2 FVKESK. This CDR3 has 15 residues. CDR3 bases: TGTGCCAGCAGCCACCTGTACCGGAGGGACGAAAAACTGTTTTTT. This translates into CASSHLYRRDEKLFF.

The chain recombines TRBV4-1 with TRBJ2-1, with 9 nucleotides matching TRBD2. The CDR3 extends over 15 amino acids. Germline lookup yields CDR1 MGHRA and CDR2 YSYEKL. The V segment lost 8 bases and the J segment 1 base; nucleotides outside the gene matches: 6. In DNA, the CDR3 is TGCGCCAGCTCACTGGCGGGGGGGTCCTACAATGAGCAGTTCTTC. It encodes CASSLAGGSYNEQFF.

The CDR3 reads CASSLVGQGRTDTQYF. In DNA, the CDR3 is TGCGCCAGCAGCTTGGTAGGACAGGGGCGCACAGATACGCAGTATTTT. This rearrangement joins TRBV5-1 to TRBJ2-3, with TRBD1 matching 9 bases. The CDR3 spans 16 residues. J lost 1 base, V lost 0 bases, and 3 bases had no gene match. Germline V lookup: CDR1 SGHRS, CDR2 YFSETQ.

The chain employs TRBV28 and TRBJ2-5; 8 nucleotides match TRBD1. Germline lookup yields CDR1 MDHEN and CDR2 SYDVKM. The CDR3 has 16 amino acids. The ends lost 5 bases at V and 5 bases at J; junction bases unmatched: 13. The CDR3 DNA reads as TGTGCCAGCAGTGCGGACAGGGCACCGGGTGGGGAGACCCAGTACTTC. Translating gives CASSADRAPGGETQYF.